This T cell receptor (beta chain) was documented in a study of blood T cell repertoires in COVID-19. About the research overall: Italy, Spain and the United States were the sources of the convalescent and acute COVID-19 samples. Sample material is recorded as cDNA or gDNA derived from T cells, B-cell-depleted T cells, or PBMCs.

Under the authors' procedure: Researchers report that nucleated cell counts were estimated from reference gene primer amplification. Method: immunoSEQ multiplex PCR; TCRdb's copy keeps in-frame clones and lacks some. D and trimming were read from the DNA, whereas the V and J calls and clone size are those reported in that table. In the table there are about 160,000 clones, approximately 80% of which are singletons. V was trimmed by 6 bases and J by 5 bases, leaving 16 bases between them. The CDR3 covers 14 residues. The chain couples TRBV6-7 to TRBJ2-5, with D unclear. TRBV6-7 qualifies as an ORF whose function is uncertain. The source is a man aged 55-75 years with acute or convalescent COVID-19. The specimen was peripheral blood. In DNA, the CDR3 is TGTGCCAGCAGCTTCCATTCCATAGAGGAGACCCAGTACTTC. Its protein product is CASSFHSIEETQYF.